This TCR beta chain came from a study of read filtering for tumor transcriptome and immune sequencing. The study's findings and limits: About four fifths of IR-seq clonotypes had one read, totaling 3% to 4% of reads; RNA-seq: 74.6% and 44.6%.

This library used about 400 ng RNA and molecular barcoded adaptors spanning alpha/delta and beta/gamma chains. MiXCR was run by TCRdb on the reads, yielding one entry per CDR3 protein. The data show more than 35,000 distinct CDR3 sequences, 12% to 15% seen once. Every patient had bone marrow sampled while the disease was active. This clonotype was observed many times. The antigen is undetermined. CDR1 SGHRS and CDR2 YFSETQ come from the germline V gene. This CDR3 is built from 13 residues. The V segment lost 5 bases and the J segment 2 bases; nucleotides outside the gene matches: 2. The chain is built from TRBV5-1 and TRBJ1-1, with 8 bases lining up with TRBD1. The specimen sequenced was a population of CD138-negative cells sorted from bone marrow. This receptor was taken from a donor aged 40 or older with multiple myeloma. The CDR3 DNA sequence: TGCGCCAGCAGAGGACAGGGCAACACTGAAGCTTTCTTT. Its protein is CASRGQGNTEAFF.